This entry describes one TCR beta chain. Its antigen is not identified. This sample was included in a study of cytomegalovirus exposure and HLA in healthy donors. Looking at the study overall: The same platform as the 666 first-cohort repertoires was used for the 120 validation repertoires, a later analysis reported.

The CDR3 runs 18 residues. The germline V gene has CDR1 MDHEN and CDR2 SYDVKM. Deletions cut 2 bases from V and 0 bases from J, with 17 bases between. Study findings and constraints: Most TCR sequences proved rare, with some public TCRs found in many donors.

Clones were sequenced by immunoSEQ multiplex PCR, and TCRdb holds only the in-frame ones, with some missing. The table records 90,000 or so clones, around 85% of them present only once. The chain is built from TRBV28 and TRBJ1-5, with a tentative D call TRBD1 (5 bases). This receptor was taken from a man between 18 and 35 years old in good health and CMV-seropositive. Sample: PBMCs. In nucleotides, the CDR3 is TGTGCCAGCAGTTTACCCAGCCAGGGCCAGTTTAGCAATCAGCCCCAGCATTTT. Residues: CASSLPSQGQFSNQPQHF.